One and the same sample provided the 7 T cell receptor beta chains below, sequenced in a study of regulatory T cells in long-lasting Graves disease. Regarding time point: persistent/refractory GD, antithyroid drugs over 5 years with positive TRAb. TCR sequences were obtained from RNA taken from PBMCs. Building the TCR beta libraries relied on iRepertoire HTBI primers, and CDR3 regions underwent Arm-PCR. TCRdb reprocessed the multiplex PCR reads with MiXCR, giving one entry per CDR3 protein. The data hold roughly 450,000 distinct CDR3 sequences, with around 20% observed a single time. The source material was peripheral blood mononuclear cells (PBMCs), sampled when the disease was refractory, from a patient treated with antithyroid drugs. The receptor set was obtained from a female donor with Graves disease.

Many counts were recorded for this clonotype. V gene TRBV12-3 or TRBV12-4 combines with J gene TRBJ1-2, with a tentative D call TRBD1 (5 bases). CDR3 length equals 14 residues. Between the trimmed V and J ends, which lost 6 bases and 0 bases, there was a span of 11 bases. This CDR3 is CASSPGQTNYGYTF. CDR3 DNA sequence: TGTGCCAGCAGCCCAGGGCAAACTAACTATGGCTACACCTTC.

The chain carries TRBV9 and TRBJ1-5; D is unclear. The CDR3 has 14 amino acids. The V gene lost 0 bases and the J gene lost 3 bases, with 7 bases spanning the gap. Germline CDR1 SGDLS, CDR2 YYNGEE. DNA of the CDR3: TGTGCCAGCAGCGTAGGAGGGATCAATCAGCCCCAGCATTTT. This translates into CASSVGGINQPQHF.

This clonotype was found many times. The chain is built from TRBV30 and TRBJ1-6; 9 positions match TRBD1. Germline V gene data show CDR1 as GTSNPN and CDR2 as SVGIG (reference sequence). This CDR3 has 15 residues. The J segment lost 10 bases and the V segment lost 3 bases, leaving 10 bases of the junction unmatched. Here the CDR3 DNA reads TGTGCCTGGAGCGTACGGGACAGGGTCATATCACCCCTCCACTTT. It specifies CAWSVRDRVISPLHF.

This clonotype was observed a handful of times. The chain links TRBV15 to TRBJ2-5, with 7 bases matching TRBD2. J lost 5 bases, V lost 3 bases, and 3 bases had no gene match. Germline CDR1 and CDR2: LNHNV and YYDKDF (reference sequence). This CDR3 has 13 residues. CDR3 protein: CATSRAGVETQYF. Written as DNA, the CDR3 is TGTGCCACCAGCAGGGCGGGGGTGGAGACCCAGTACTTC.

This clonotype was recorded at least ten times. This rearrangement joins TRBV29-1 to TRBJ2-5; D gene unclear. The V end lost 6 bases, the J end lost 5 bases, and 7 bases lay between the germline ends. There are 10 residues in the CDR3. In germline, CDR1 is SQVTM, CDR2 ANQGSEA. CDR3 sequence: CSVEMETQYF. DNA for the CDR3: TGCAGCGTCGAGATGGAGACCCAGTACTTC.

This clonotype was found many times. The chain is built from TRBV11-2 and TRBJ1-1; weak D call: TRBD1 (5 bases). Germline V lookup: CDR1 SGHAT, CDR2 FQNNGV. Trimming stripped 7 bases from V and 3 bases from J, with 9 bases between. This CDR3 spans 12 amino acids. The CDR3 region is CASIDRDTEAFF. CDR3 in DNA: TGTGCCAGCATCGACAGAGACACTGAAGCTTTCTTT.

In this sample, this clonotype turned up a few times. The V call is TRBV6-2 or TRBV6-3, the J call TRBJ1-6, with 9 bases matching TRBD1. The length of the CDR3 is 13 residues. Germline V gene data show CDR1 as MNHEY and CDR2 as SVGEGT. The J segment lost 10 bases and the V segment lost 5 bases, leaving 3 bases of the junction unmatched. In nucleotides, the CDR3 is TGTGCCAGCAGTGAGACAGGGGGATCACCCCTCCACTTT. Its protein product is CASSETGGSPLHF.